One and the same sample provided the 19 T cell receptor beta chains below, sequenced in a study of blood T cell repertoires in COVID-19. Method: immunoSEQ multiplex PCR; TCRdb's copy keeps in-frame clones and lacks some. The sample holds approximately 140,000 clones, roughly 85% seen once. Sequencing was carried out using peripheral blood. These receptors were collected from a man aged 60 to 75 with acute or convalescent COVID-19.

As DNA, the CDR3 is TGTGCCAGCAGCCAAGATCGAGGGACTCCTTCCTACGAGCAGTACTTC. Translation: CASSQDRGTPSYEQYF. This chain links TRBV4-2 with TRBJ2-7, with D perhaps matching TRBD2 (6 bases). V lost 0 bases, J lost 1 base, and 13 bases lay in between. The CDR3 consists of 16 residues. The germline V gene encodes CDR1 LGHNA and CDR2 YNFKEQ.

The gene calls are TRBV5-1 and TRBJ2-7; 8 bases are a match to TRBD2. The CDR3 covers 15 residues. CDR1 is SGHRS and CDR2 is YFSETQ in the germline V gene. Losses at the gene ends were 4 bases for V and 2 bases for J; bases not matched to a gene: 8. CDR3 region: CASSDGLARAYEQYF. The CDR3 DNA is TGCGCCAGCAGCGACGGACTAGCTAGGGCCTACGAGCAGTACTTC.

V is TRBV11-2 and J is TRBJ2-3, with TRBD2 matching over 8 bases. The CDR3 loop spans 15 amino acids. V lost 7 bases to trimming and J lost 3 bases; unmatched junction nucleotides: 9. Germline V lookup: CDR1 SGHAT, CDR2 FQNNGV. CDR3 sequence: CASNSGLAETDTQYF. CDR3 sequence (DNA): TGTGCCAGCAATTCTGGACTAGCTGAAACAGATACGCAGTATTTT. The full variable domain, in which reference TRBV11-2 and TRBJ2-3 provide the parts outside the CDR3, is EAGVAQSPRYKIIEKRQSVAFWCNPISGHATLYWYQQILGQGPKLLIQFQNNGVVDDSQLPKDRFSAERLKGVDSTLKIQPAKLEDSAVYLCASNSGLAETDTQYFGPGTRLTVL.

The V and J genes are TRBV4-2 and TRBJ2-5; D may be TRBD2 (6 bases). From germline, CDR1 is LGHNA and CDR2 YNFKEQ. V gave up 1 base and J gave up 5 bases, with 14 bases separating them. The CDR3 runs 15 residues. This chain's CDR3 is CASSQGGGVVETQYF. CDR3 DNA sequence: TGTGCCAGCAGCCAAGGAGGCGGGGTGGTCGAGACCCAGTACTTC.

CDR3 bases: TGTGCCAGCAGTCCAACGGGGGGCCACGAGCAGTACTTC. This codes for CASSPTGGHEQYF. The V gene is TRBV27, the J gene TRBJ2-7; a possible D gene is TRBD2 (7 bases). Germline V gives CDR1 MNHEY, CDR2 SMNVEV (reference sequence). V was clipped by 5 bases and J by 5 bases, with 13 bases between them. This CDR3 has 13 residues.

This clone has ten or more counts. V and J are TRBV27 and TRBJ2-5; TRBD2 aligns across 8 bases. From germline, CDR1 is MNHEY and CDR2 SMNVEV (reference sequence). The CDR3 totals 15 residues. The ends lost 5 bases at V and 5 bases at J; junction bases unmatched: 10. The CDR3 region has the DNA TGTGCCAGCAGTATTAGCGGGACCTGGGGGGAGACCCAGTACTTC. Its protein product is CASSISGTWGETQYF.

As DNA, the CDR3 is TGTGCCAGCAGTGAAGCGCTTCGGGGGGCTTCACCCCTCCACTTT. Protein sequence: CASSEALRGASPLHF. The chain joins TRBV2 to TRBJ1-6; the D gene is possibly TRBD1 (6 bases). Between the trimmed V and J ends, which lost 0 bases and 9 bases, there was a span of 12 bases. The CDR3 is 15 residues long. Germline V gives CDR1 SNHLY, CDR2 FYNNEI.

This clone came up a few times. This chain connects TRBV19 to TRBJ1-1; D is unresolved. V lost 2 bases and J lost 0, with 7 bases in between. CDR1 is LNHDA, CDR2 SQIVND, per germline (reference sequence). This CDR3 is 14 amino acids long. The CDR3 here is CASSITAMNTEAFF. The DNA for the CDR3 is TGTGCCAGTAGTATAACAGCTATGAACACTGAAGCTTTCTTT.

The chain uses TRBV19 and TRBJ2-2; D is unresolved. The V gene's germline CDR1 is LNHDA and CDR2 SQIVND (reference sequence). The V end lost 4 bases, the J end lost 1 base, and 10 bases lay between the germline ends. This CDR3 has 15 residues. The CDR3 DNA is TGTGCCAGTAGTAAGCAGGCACTGAACACCGGGGAGCTGTTTTTT. Protein sequence: CASSKQALNTGELFF.

The chain joins TRBV2 to TRBJ2-1, with a weak D call TRBD2 (5 bases). Germline-derived CDR1 and CDR2 are SNHLY and FYNNEI. There are 15 residues in the CDR3. V lost 6 bases, J lost 6 bases, and 18 bases lay in between. CDR3 coding DNA: TGTGCCAGCAGCTCGGGGATTGACCCTCTCAATGAGCAGTTCTTC. It is translated as CASSSGIDPLNEQFF.

This sequence joins TRBV5-1 and TRBJ2-3; unclear D gene. This CDR3 comprises 16 residues. The germline V gene has CDR1 SGHRS and CDR2 YFSETQ. Trimming removed 3 bases from V and 0 bases from J, with 14 bases in between. CDR3 DNA: TGCGCCAGCAGCTCCGCGGTTGAATTTAGCACAGATACGCAGTATTTT. It encodes CASSSAVEFSTDTQYF. The entire variable domain, with the rest obtained from reference TRBV5-1 and TRBJ2-3, is as follows: KAGVTQTPRYLIKTRGQQVTLSCSPISGHRSVSWYQQTPGQGLQFLFEYFSETQRNKGNFPGRFSGRQFSNSRSEMNVSTLELGDSALYLCASSSAVEFSTDTQYFGPGTRLTVL.

The chain has TRBV3-1 (or the pseudogene TRBV3-2) and TRBJ1-1, with D perhaps matching TRBD1 (6 bases). Trimming cost V 4 bases and J 4 bases, with 13 bases left between them. CDR3 length: 14 amino acids. Germline CDR1 reads LGHDT; CDR2 reads YNNKEL (reference sequence). The DNA of the CDR3 is TGTGCCAGCAGCCCCCGGGGAGGGGGCACTGAAGCTTTCTTT. Encoded protein: CASSPRGGGTEAFF.

Only one count was recorded for this clone. This chain uses TRBV6-5 with TRBJ2-7, with a possible D match to TRBD1 (6 bases). Trimming pared 6 bases from V and 4 bases from J, leaving 16 bases between. This CDR3 contains 14 residues. Germline CDR1 MNHEY, CDR2 SVGAGI. CDR3 nucleotide sequence: TGTGCCAGCAGCCCCTACAGGGTGGGTTACGAGCAGTACTTC. It is translated as CASSPYRVGYEQYF.

This clone was picked up one time. This sequence joins TRBV10-3 and TRBJ1-2, with 7 positions matching TRBD1. From germline, CDR1 is ENHRY and CDR2 SYGVKD. This CDR3 is 14 amino acids long. The V segment lost 0 bases and the J segment 6 bases; nucleotides outside the gene matches: 4. CDR3 nucleotides: TGTGCCATCAGTGAGTCGCGGCAGGGGGATGGCTACACCTTC. It is translated as CAISESRQGDGYTF.

The chain carries TRBV7-9 and TRBJ2-1; D may be TRBD2 (5 bases). Per the germline V gene, CDR1 is SEHNR and CDR2 is FQNEAQ (reference sequence). With 5 bases removed from V and 10 bases from J, the gap between germline ends came to 18 bases. The CDR3 totals 14 residues. CDR3: CASSHNGQGGEQFF. The CDR3 DNA sequence: TGTGCCAGCAGCCATAATGGCCAAGGCGGGGAGCAGTTCTTC.

The V and J genes are TRBV18 and TRBJ1-4; 8 positions match TRBD1. The CDR3 sequence is 17 residues long. The V gene's germline CDR1 is KGHSH and CDR2 LQKENI. Losses at the gene ends were 2 bases for V and 0 bases for J; bases not matched to a gene: 5. The CDR3 sequence: CASSPMTGAATNEKLFF. CDR3 DNA sequence: TGTGCCAGCTCACCAATGACAGGGGCTGCAACTAATGAAAAACTGTTTTTT.

This clone was found once. The rearrangement uses TRBV4-3 and TRBJ1-2; D remains ambiguous. The CDR3 sequence is 14 residues long. Trimming removed 1 base at V and 4 bases at J, with 10 bases between. Germline V gene sequence: CDR1 LGHNA, CDR2 YSLEER. The CDR3 reads CASSQGGVSYGYTF. The CDR3 coding sequence is TGCGCCAGCAGCCAAGGTGGAGTGTCCTATGGCTACACCTTC.

This chain connects TRBV2 to TRBJ2-2, with a weak D call TRBD2 (5 bases). CDR1 and CDR2 (germline): SNHLY, FYNNEI. The V end was cut by 5 bases, the J end by 1 base, with 11 bases between. CDR3 length: 15 residues. The CDR3 reads CASSTVRGNTGELFF. In nucleotides, the CDR3 is TGTGCCAGCAGTACAGTACGGGGGAACACCGGGGAGCTGTTTTTT.

This clone has just a few counts. This rearrangement joins TRBV4-1 to TRBJ2-7; weak D call: TRBD2 (6 bases). Trimming removed 4 bases at V and 1 base at J, with 8 bases between. The CDR3 is 13 amino acids. Per germline, CDR1 MGHRA and CDR2 YSYEKL. In nucleotides, the CDR3 is TGCGCCAGCAGCCCTGGGGGGTCCTACGAGCAGTACTTC. Translating gives CASSPGGSYEQYF.